This T cell receptor (beta chain) was sequenced for a study of blood T cell repertoires in COVID-19. As for the study in general: PBMCs, B-cell-depleted T cells, or T cells were the source of the cDNA or gDNA that made up the material.

Profiled with immunoSEQ multiplex PCR; TCRdb holds only in-frame clones, not every one. The data show some 400,000 clones, 85% to 90% seen once. Self-reported history from a screening survey and questionnaire set each donor's cohort. Cohort 3 recovered donors had two negative PCRs, clearance, or symptom resolution. Material for sequencing was PBMCs or T cells enriched from blood (not recorded which). The TCR was taken from a woman aged 25 to 39 who had recovered from COVID-19.

CDR3 in amino acids: CASNLRVTGGTGELFF. In DNA, the CDR3 is TGTGCCAGCAACCTTAGAGTGACAGGGGGTACCGGGGAGCTGTTTTTT. This chain connects TRBV7-2 to TRBJ2-2, with 9 bases fitting TRBD1. The CDR3 is 16 residues long. V was pared by 7 bases and J by 5 bases, with 11 bases of the junction left unmatched. From germline, CDR1 is SGHTA and CDR2 FQGNSA.